This is a list of T cell receptor beta chains from one sample in a study of blood T cell repertoires in COVID-19. Libraries were prepared by immunoSEQ multiplex PCR; TCRdb keeps only in-frame clonotypes and omits some of them. The table shows approximately 170,000 clones, with approximately 83% occurring only once. Sequencing input: peripheral blood. Receptors originate from a man in his sixties or seventies who had recovered from COVID-19. Each CDR3 is given with its conserved first and last residue. A D gene is named only where the DNA matches it firmly. Some rows have no size entry. The others give once, few or many, or a class for an expanded clone.

NA	12	TRBV7-9	TRBJ2-1	NA	CASSPPINEQFF	TGTGCCAGCAGCCCCCCCATCAATGAGCAGTTCTTC
NA	15	TRBV5-1	TRBJ2-1	TRBD1	CASSERTGGANEQFF	TGCGCCAGCAGCGAAAGGACAGGGGGGGCCAATGAGCAGTTCTTC
NA	15	TRBV28	TRBJ2-5	NA	CASSFRGVHLATQYF	TGTGCCAGCAGTTTTCGTGGGGTCCACCTAGCGACCCAGTACTTC
NA	18	TRBV5-4	TRBJ1-1	NA	CASSSPLWGGVMNTEAFF	TGTGCCAGCAGCTCACCCCTCTGGGGGGGCGTTATGAACACTGAAGCTTTCTTT
NA	16	TRBV7-8	TRBJ2-3	TRBD2	CASSPTSPGLAHTQYF	TGTGCCAGCAGCCCGACAAGTCCCGGACTAGCGCATACGCAGTATTTT
NA	13	TRBV11-2	TRBJ2-1	NA	CASSLDSFSEQFF	TGTGCCAGCAGCTTAGATTCGTTTAGTGAGCAGTTCTTC
NA	12	TRBV3-1/TRBV3-2	TRBJ1-1	NA	CASSQRGKEAFF	TGTGCCAGCAGCCAACGAGGGAAGGAAGCTTTCTTT
few	18	TRBV5-1	TRBJ2-1	TRBD2	CASSLAGLVAGGPIEQFF	TGCGCCAGCAGCTTGGCCGGATTGGTAGCGGGAGGGCCGATTGAGCAGTTCTTC
NA	15	TRBV6-5	TRBJ1-4	NA	CASSYAGSGGEKLFF	TGTGCCAGCAGCTACGCGGGTTCTGGAGGTGAAAAACTGTTTTTT
NA	13	TRBV10-1	TRBJ2-1	NA	CASSPDTYNEQFF	TGCGCCAGCAGCCCGGACACCTACAATGAGCAGTTCTTC
NA	18	TRBV11-3	TRBJ2-1	TRBD2	CASSSTTLAASSYNEQFF	TGTGCCAGCAGCTCGACTACCCTAGCGGCCAGCTCCTACAATGAGCAGTTCTTC
NA	16	TRBV9	TRBJ2-2	TRBD2	CASRTSGSFKAGELFF	TGTGCCAGCCGGACTAGCGGGAGTTTTAAGGCCGGGGAGCTGTTTTTT
NA	14	TRBV5-6	TRBJ2-7	TRBD1	CASSDRDRFYEQYF	TGTGCCAGCAGCGACCGGGACAGGTTCTACGAGCAGTACTTC
NA	14	TRBV7-2	TRBJ1-1	TRBD1	CASSWKGAGTEAFF	TGTGCCAGCAGCTGGAAGGGGGCCGGCACTGAAGCTTTCTTT
NA	13	TRBV12-5	TRBJ1-3	NA	CASGWGSGNTIYF	TGTGCTAGTGGTTGGGGCAGTGGAAACACCATATATTTT
NA	18	TRBV3-1/TRBV3-2	TRBJ2-3	TRBD2	CASSHRLAGGTSTDTQYF	TGTGCCAGCAGCCACAGGCTAGCGGGAGGGACTAGCACAGATACGCAGTATTTT
few	14	TRBV5-6	TRBJ2-7	TRBD1	CASTATGGIYEQYF	TGTGCCAGCACCGCGACAGGGGGAATCTACGAGCAGTACTTC
NA	13	TRBV6-5	TRBJ1-2	TRBD1	CASSLGQLYGYTF	TGTGCCAGCAGCCTGGGACAGCTCTATGGCTACACCTTC
NA	16	TRBV11-3	TRBJ1-3	NA	CASSLEKSDSGNTIYF	TGTGCCAGCAGCTTAGAAAAGAGTGACTCTGGAAACACCATATATTTT
NA	15	TRBV4-3	TRBJ2-3	TRBD2	CASSQLAGGGDTQYF	TGCGCCAGCAGCCAGCTAGCGGGCGGGGGGGATACGCAGTATTTT
NA	15	TRBV5-4	TRBJ2-1	TRBD1	CASSFPGQGGGEQFF	TGTGCCAGCAGCTTTCCGGGACAGGGAGGGGGTGAGCAGTTCTTC
few	15	TRBV5-8	TRBJ2-7	TRBD1	CASSLRGQNSYEQYF	TGTGCCAGCAGCTTGAGGGGGCAGAACTCCTACGAGCAGTACTTC
NA	15	TRBV5-6	TRBJ2-2	TRBD1	CASSRRDRATGELFF	TGTGCCAGCAGCCGAAGGGACAGGGCGACCGGGGAGCTGTTTTTT
NA	13	TRBV12-3/TRBV12-4	TRBJ1-1	NA	CASSFAGNTEAFF	TGTGCCAGCAGTTTCGCGGGTAACACTGAAGCTTTCTTT
once	16	TRBV7-2	TRBJ1-3	NA	CASSLVSVNSGNTIYF	TGTGCCAGCAGCTTAGTCTCGGTTAATTCTGGAAACACCATATATTTT
NA	15	TRBV19	TRBJ1-1	TRBD1	CASSIDRGLNTEAFF	TGTGCCAGTAGTATTGACAGGGGATTGAACACTGAAGCTTTCTTT
NA	13	TRBV3-1/TRBV3-2	TRBJ1-1	TRBD1	CASSPMDRAEAFF	TGTGCCAGCAGCCCTATGGACAGGGCTGAAGCTTTCTTT
NA	15	TRBV27	TRBJ1-2	NA	CASSLRQRTNYGYTF	TGTGCCAGCAGTTTACGACAGCGAACTAACTATGGCTACACCTTC